This TCR beta chain was identified in a study of blood T cell repertoires in COVID-19. Original analysis: Reference gene primer amplification yielded estimated nucleated cell counts. Data came from immunoSEQ multiplex PCR; TCRdb stores just in-frame clones and leaves some out. V and J calls and clone size are copied from that table; D and trimming were computed from the DNA. The sample shows roughly 220,000 clones, over 75% of them seen only once. Participants came from about two dozen US areas, aged roughly 18 to 90 years. Participant reports of clinical history set cohort assignment. The V end was cut by 5 bases, the J end by 5 bases, with 20 bases between. CDR1 and CDR2 (germline): SGHAT, FQNNGV. The CDR3 is 16 residues long.

Sequences were obtained from PBMCs or T cells enriched from blood (not recorded which). The rearrangement joins TRBV11-2 to TRBJ2-3, with D maybe TRBD1 (6 bases). This TCR derives from a man aged 25-45 years with acute COVID-19. CDR3 in DNA: TGTGCCAGCAGCCATTTGACAGGCCCCCGCGGAGATACGCAGTATTTT. Translation gives CASSHLTGPRGDTQYF.